This entry lists 7 T cell receptor beta chains sequenced from one sample in a study of T cells in Graves' hyperthyroidism and ophthalmopathy. Amplified TCR beta CDR3 regions came from RNA transcripts. RT-PCR in the first round (using the HTBI primer set) targeted the TCR CDR3. A single record per CDR3 protein comes from TCRdb applying MiXCR to the multiplex PCR reads. This sample has fewer than 350,000 distinct CDR3 sequences, with roughly 15% found just once. The sample was blood. Every receptor here comes from a woman aged 50 to 60 with Graves' hyperthyroidism that later progressed to Graves' ophthalmopathy.

This clonotype was observed at least ten times. The junction and the germline gene differ at one end; a read error may be behind it. The chain recombines TRBV27 with TRBJ1-1, with D possibly matching TRBD1 (6 bases). Germline V lookup: CDR1 MNHEY, CDR2 SMNVEV (reference sequence). This CDR3 comprises 13 residues. The DNA for the CDR3 is TGTGCCAGCAGTCTAGGGGGGAACTCTGAAGCTTTCTTT. Translation gives CASSLGGNSEAFF.

Ten or more counts support this clonotype. The chain has TRBV7-3 and TRBJ2-1; TRBD2 aligns across 12 bases. V gave up 5 bases and J gave up 4 bases; unmatched junction bases: 9. Germline V lookup: CDR1 SGHTA, CDR2 FQGTGA. The CDR3 runs 17 residues. CDR3 DNA: TGTGCCAGCAGCCCACGCCCCGGGACTAGCGGGTACAATGAGCAGTTCTTC. The encoded protein is CASSPRPGTSGYNEQFF.

The chain recombines TRBV20-1 with TRBJ2-5; D might be TRBD2 (5 bases). Trimming removed 2 bases from V and 4 bases from J, with 8 bases in between. Per germline, CDR1 DFQATT and CDR2 SNEGSKA (reference sequence). The CDR3 spans 12 residues. The CDR3 region is CSARSSGETQYF. CDR3 bases: TGCAGTGCTAGATCCAGCGGAGAGACCCAGTACTTC.

This clonotype was counted only a few times. The chain combines TRBV9 with TRBJ1-4; no firm D call. This CDR3 contains 14 residues. The germline V gene has CDR1 SGDLS and CDR2 YYNGEE. Trimming removed 3 bases at V and 6 bases at J, with 12 bases between. The CDR3 spells CASSAVHGDEKLFF. CDR3 bases: TGTGCCAGCAGCGCCGTACATGGGGATGAAAAACTGTTTTTT.

The chain joins TRBV12-5 to TRBJ2-1; D possibly corresponds to TRBD1 (6 bases). CDR1 and CDR2 (germline): LGHNT, FRNRAP. The ends were cut back, 6 bases at V and 8 bases at J, with 20 bases in the middle. The CDR3 has 15 amino acids. The CDR3 DNA follows: TGTGCTAGTGGGGCAGGGGACCCGAGGGCCCATGAGCAGTTCTTC. It encodes CASGAGDPRAHEQFF.

This chain uses TRBV4-2 with TRBJ2-1; a possible D gene is TRBD2 (6 bases). Trimming shortened V by 0 bases and J by 5 bases, and 11 bases separated the two germline ends. Germline V gives CDR1 LGHNA, CDR2 YNFKEQ. The CDR3 has 15 amino acids. CDR3 protein: CASSQDPGSHNEQFF. Here the CDR3 DNA reads TGTGCCAGCAGCCAAGACCCCGGGAGCCACAATGAGCAGTTCTTC.

This clonotype was recorded many times. The gene calls are TRBV7-9 and TRBJ1-3, with 7 bases that match TRBD1. The junction had 12 bases not matched to a gene; V was cut back by 4 bases and J by 0 bases. This CDR3 comprises 18 residues. Germline loops: CDR1 SEHNR, CDR2 FQNEAQ (reference sequence). CDR3 sequence: CASSWDSKGITSGNTIYF. The CDR3 nucleotides read TGTGCCAGCAGCTGGGACAGTAAGGGGATTACCTCTGGAAACACCATATATTTT.